The 6 T cell receptor beta chains given below trace back to one sample, sequenced in a study of cytomegalovirus exposure and HLA in healthy donors. The PCR employed 60 Vbeta primers together with 13 Jbeta primers. Assay used: immunoSEQ multiplex PCR; TCRdb lists only in-frame clones, some missing. The table has roughly 100,000 clones, over 70% seen once. Sequencing was carried out using PBMCs. These receptors were obtained from a male donor in good health and CMV-seronegative.

This sequence joins TRBV7-3 and TRBJ1-1; the D is unclear. This CDR3 contains 13 residues. Germline CDR1 reads SGHTA; CDR2 reads FQGTGA. The germline V and J ends were trimmed by 1 base and 5 bases, with 8 bases remaining between them. The CDR3 bases are TGTGCCAGCAGCTTAAGCGGCACAACTGAAGCTTTCTTT. Translation: CASSLSGTTEAFF.

This clone has only one observation. The chain combines TRBV9 with TRBJ2-6; no firm D call. This CDR3 contains 14 residues. The germline V gene encodes CDR1 SGDLS and CDR2 YYNGEE. Trimming cost V 1 base and J 1 base, with 3 bases left between them. For the CDR3, the DNA is TGTGCCAGCAGCGTAATATCTGGGGCCAACGTCCTGACTTTC. It translates to CASSVISGANVLTF.

The V and J genes are TRBV5-4 and TRBJ1-1; possible D gene TRBD1, 5 bases. V gave up 0 bases and J gave up 3 bases, with 15 bases separating them. This CDR3 region has 16 residues. Germline V CDR1 and CDR2: SGHNT, YYREEE (reference sequence). This CDR3 is CASSLDRGTWDTEAFF. As DNA, the CDR3 is TGTGCCAGCAGCTTGGATAGGGGTACGTGGGACACTGAAGCTTTCTTT.

With regard to this clone: Given a much more abundant clone one base away, this may be a read error. The chain has TRBV29-1 and TRBJ2-1, with 11 bases lining up with TRBD1. CDR1 and CDR2 (germline): SQVTM, ANQGSEA. This CDR3 is built from 13 residues. J lost 9 bases, V lost 7 bases, and 8 bases had no gene match. CDR3 sequence: CSGGTGGGGEQFF. The CDR3, as DNA: TGCAGCGGAGGGACAGGGGGAGGGGGTGAGCAGTTCTTC.

The chain is built from TRBV27 and TRBJ1-1; TRBD1 is a possible D gene (6 bases). In germline, CDR1 is MNHEY, CDR2 SMNVEV (reference sequence). V dropped 7 bases and J dropped 4 bases, with 16 bases sitting between them. This CDR3 has 14 residues. CDR3 in amino acids: CASTAGVGGTEAFF. The CDR3 bases are TGTGCCAGCACCGCAGGGGTTGGGGGCACTGAAGCTTTCTTT.

V and J are TRBV5-1 and TRBJ2-2, with D perhaps matching TRBD1 (6 bases). In germline, CDR1 is SGHRS, CDR2 YFSETQ. V lost 0 bases to trimming and J lost 2 bases, with 11 bases between them. This CDR3 has 16 residues. The CDR3 nucleotides read TGCGCCAGCAGCTTGGATGGGGGCTTCAACACCGGGGAGCTGTTTTTT. The encoded protein is CASSLDGGFNTGELFF.